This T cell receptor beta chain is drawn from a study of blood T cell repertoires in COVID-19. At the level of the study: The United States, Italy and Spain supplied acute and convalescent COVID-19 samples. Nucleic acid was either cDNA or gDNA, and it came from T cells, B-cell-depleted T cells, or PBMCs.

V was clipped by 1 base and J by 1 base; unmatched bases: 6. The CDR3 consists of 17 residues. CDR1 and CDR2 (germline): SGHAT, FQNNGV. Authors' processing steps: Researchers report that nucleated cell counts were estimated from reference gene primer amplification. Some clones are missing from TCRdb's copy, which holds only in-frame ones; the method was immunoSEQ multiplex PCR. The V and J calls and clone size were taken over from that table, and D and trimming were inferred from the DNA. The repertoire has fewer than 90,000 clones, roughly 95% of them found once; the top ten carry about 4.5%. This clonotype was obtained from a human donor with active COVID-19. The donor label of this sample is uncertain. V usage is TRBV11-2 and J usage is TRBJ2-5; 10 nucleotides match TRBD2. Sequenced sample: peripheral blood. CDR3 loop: CASSLGAGLAAQETQYF. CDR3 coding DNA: TGTGCCAGCAGCTTAGGGGCCGGACTAGCGGCCCAAGAGACCCAGTACTTC.